This T cell receptor (beta chain) was captured by sequencing in a study of cytomegalovirus exposure and HLA in healthy donors. PCR employed 60 Vbeta and 13 Jbeta primers. The data were produced by immunoSEQ multiplex PCR, yet TCRdb's version contains in-frame clones alone and is incomplete. The sample lists tens of thousands of clones, over 60% occurring once. As regards this clone: The antigen is not known.

CDR3 length: 14 residues. Germline V CDR1 and CDR2: MRHNA, SNTAGT. With 2 bases removed from V and 3 bases from J, the gap between germline ends came to 9 bases. Nominal health characterized the donors when sampled, though unrecorded immune exposures were likely. The study's findings and limits: There were several of the most significant clusters that appeared linked to common viral pathogens in a later analysis. The classifier, whose performance was assessed in both the original and validation cohorts, reportedly diagnosed cytomegalovirus status with high specificity and sensitivity.

The specimen was PBMCs. The rearrangement joins TRBV6-4 to TRBJ2-3; D is perhaps TRBD1 (5 bases). This clonotype originated in a woman aged 40 to 49 in good health and CMV-seropositive. The DNA for the CDR3 is TGTGCCAGCAGTGACAGGGGCGGAACAGATACGCAGTATTTT. This encodes CASSDRGGTDTQYF.